What follows is one T cell receptor (beta chain) and its context. The antigen is not known. The entry originates in a study of PD-L1 blockade in urothelial cancer. The study's findings and limits: Durable benefit accompanied greater 3-week expansion of tumor-associated blood clones.

Measured with immunoSEQ multiplex PCR; TCRdb has only the in-frame clones, and not every one. Of some 29,000 clones detected, 80% to 90% appear once; the ten largest clones hold roughly 3.1%. Patients each gave 1 to 8 samples, pretreatment and on-treatment. The CDR3 consists of 15 residues. V shed 4 bases, J shed 5 bases, and the junction held 9 bases outside the gene matches. The germline gives CDR1 SQVTM, CDR2 ANQGSEA. The genes are TRBV29-1 and TRBJ2-1, with TRBD2 matching over 9 bases. The specimen was PBMCs, collected around atezolizumab (anti-PD-L1) treatment. The sequence came from a man between 50 and 59 years old with urothelial cancer. The CDR3 here is CSVAGAGGLDNEQFF. In nucleotides, the CDR3 is TGCAGCGTTGCAGGGGCGGGAGGGCTGGACAATGAGCAGTTCTTC.